Shown below are 10 T cell receptor beta chains from a single sample sequenced in a study of T-cell reconstitution after alpha-beta-depleted transplantation in children. TCRbeta library preparation incorporated unique molecular identifiers. In TCRdb, the PCR reads were re-called with MiXCR into one record per CDR3 protein. This table holds 300,000 to 400,000 distinct CDR3 sequences, 15% to 20% found once. The source was PBMCs, mostly from graft donor cells, collected 360 days after TCRalphabeta/CD19-depleted stem cell transplant. The receptors shown here come from a male patient between 2 and 15 years old who had a stem cell transplant for acute lymphoblastic leukemia, so the T cells may come from the graft donor.

This chain connects TRBV20-1 to TRBJ2-1, with D uncertain. Per germline, CDR1 DFQATT and CDR2 SNEGSKA (reference sequence). Trimming cost V 4 bases and J 9 bases, with 19 bases left between them. This CDR3 comprises 14 residues. In nucleotides, the CDR3 is TGCAGTGCTATCACCTCCTATCTTGGTGGTGAGCAGTTCTTC. This sequence encodes CSAITSYLGGEQFF.

This clonotype was seen a few times. The chain joins TRBV11-2 to TRBJ2-3; D is possibly TRBD2 (5 bases). Germline loops: CDR1 SGHAT, CDR2 FQNNGV. CDR3 length equals 14 residues. Trimming took off 4 bases at V and 8 bases at J, with 16 bases between the two ends. CDR3: CASSSHRPAGTQYF. The CDR3 nucleotides are TGTGCCAGCAGCTCACACAGACCTGCGGGTACGCAGTATTTT.

This rearrangement joins TRBV7-2 to TRBJ2-3, with 7 bases fitting TRBD2. The ends lost 5 bases at V and 0 bases at J; junction bases unmatched: 8. The CDR3 is made up of 16 amino acids. Germline-derived CDR1 and CDR2 are SGHTA and FQGNSA. CDR3 region: CASSNGRTISTDTQYF. DNA for the CDR3: TGTGCCAGCAGCAACGGGAGGACGATTAGCACAGATACGCAGTATTTT.

This clonotype was detected a few times. This chain links TRBV11-2 with TRBJ2-7; 9 bases align to TRBD1. The CDR3 totals 14 residues. From germline, CDR1 is SGHAT and CDR2 FQNNGV. V was pared by 5 bases and J by 4 bases, with 6 bases of the junction left unmatched. The CDR3 sequence: CASSPYRGRYEQYF. CDR3 sequence (DNA): TGTGCCAGCAGCCCGTACAGGGGGCGTTACGAGCAGTACTTC.

The chain has TRBV28 and TRBJ2-2; 9 bases fit TRBD1. Per germline, CDR1 MDHEN and CDR2 SYDVKM. The CDR3 is 15 amino acids. The J segment lost 7 bases and the V segment lost 4 bases, leaving 7 bases of the junction unmatched. DNA for the CDR3: TGTGCCAGCAGTTGGGGGACAGGGATTGTCGGGGAGCTGTTTTTT. Its protein product is CASSWGTGIVGELFF.

This chain joins TRBV7-8 and TRBJ2-3; 7 bases line up with TRBD1. Germline assignment: CDR1 SGHVS and CDR2 FQNEAQ. The V and J ends lost 5 bases and 2 bases, in that order; junction bases with no gene match: 10. CDR3 length equals 16 residues. This CDR3 is CASSTTGPYATDTQYF. CDR3 DNA sequence: TGTGCCAGCAGCACGACAGGGCCCTATGCCACAGATACGCAGTATTTT.

The rearrangement joins TRBV6-2 or TRBV6-3 to TRBJ2-3; maybe TRBD1 (6 bases). The CDR3 contains 15 residues. V was shortened by 6 bases and J by 7 bases, with 20 bases between the two germline ends. In germline, CDR1 is MNHEY, CDR2 SVGEGT. CDR3 DNA sequence: TGTGCCAGCAGCCGGGCGTGGGGGCGGTTTAATACGCAGTATTTT. Protein: CASSRAWGRFNTQYF.

This clonotype was observed a few times. The chain couples TRBV11-3 to TRBJ2-7; 7 nucleotides line up with TRBD1. This CDR3 is built from 15 residues. Germline V gives CDR1 SGHNT, CDR2 YENEEA. After removal of 2 bases from V and 4 bases from J, the junction contained 8 bases not matched to a gene. CDR3 in amino acids: CASSLSSGGGYEQYF. The CDR3 nucleotides read TGTGCCAGCAGCTTATCGTCAGGGGGTGGGTACGAGCAGTACTTC.

The chain recombines TRBV7-9 with TRBJ2-5; 7 nucleotides line up with TRBD1. The CDR3 covers 16 residues. Losses at the gene ends were 4 bases for V and 4 bases for J; bases not matched to a gene: 12. Germline CDR1 SEHNR, CDR2 FQNEAQ (reference sequence). CDR3 bases: TGTGCCAGCAGCTGGCCACGGACAGGTTGGGGAGAGACCCAGTACTTC. Translating gives CASSWPRTGWGETQYF.

The V and J genes are TRBV18 and TRBJ2-1; 8 nucleotides agree with TRBD2. Germline CDR1 reads KGHSH; CDR2 reads LQKENI. V dropped 2 bases and J dropped 2; count of bases not matched to a gene: 8. The CDR3 covers 17 residues. CDR3 in DNA: TGTGCCAGCTCACCAGCTAGCGGGCCATTTGCCTACAATGAGCAGTTCTTC. Translating it yields CASSPASGPFAYNEQFF.